These T cell receptor beta chains were read from a single sample in a study of cytomegalovirus exposure and HLA in healthy donors. Produced via immunoSEQ multiplex PCR; TCRdb's table is partial and in-frame only. The table records nearly 110,000 clones, under 80% of them present only once. The sample taken for sequencing was PBMCs. The receptor set was obtained from a woman aged 45 to 65 in good health and CMV-seropositive. Each CDR3 is given with its conserved first and last residue. D genes are given only for firm matches. Clone size, where shown, is once, few, many, or a class for clones that have expanded.

>TRBJ2-3|TRBV7-3|NA|NA
TGTGCCAGCAGCTTAATTCTGGAGGATACGCAGTATTTT
CASSLILEDTQYF
>TRBJ1-4|TRBV7-9|NA|NA
TGTGCCAGCAGCACCTCTCCGGGACAAGAAGAAAAACTGTTTTTT
CASSTSPGQEEKLFF
>TRBJ2-7|TRBV6-5|NA|TRBD1
TGTGCCAGCAGGGGTACGGGACAGGGGGGAGAGCAGTACTTC
CASRGTGQGGEQYF
>TRBJ2-5|TRBV7-9|NA|TRBD2
TGTTCCAGCAGAGTCAGCGGGGTAGAGACCCAGTACTTC
CSSRVSGVETQYF
>TRBJ1-3|TRBV7-2|NA|TRBD1
TGTGCCAGCAGCTTAGACAGGGGGCGAGGAAACACCATATATTTT
CASSLDRGRGNTIYF
>TRBJ1-5|TRBV9|NA|NA
TGTGCCAGCAGCGTAGGCGCAAGTGGCAATCAGCCCCAGCATTTT
CASSVGASGNQPQHF
>TRBJ1-6|TRBV6-1|few|NA
TGTGCCAGCAGTTATTCGGCGGGATCACCCCTCCACTTT
CASSYSAGSPLHF
>TRBJ2-2|TRBV5-6|NA|TRBD2
TGTGCCAGCAGCTTGTTTGGGACTAGCGGGGGGATTACCGGGGAGCTGTTTTTT
CASSLFGTSGGITGELFF
>TRBJ2-7|TRBV7-7|NA|TRBD1
TGTGCCAGCAGCTTAAGGACAGGGGGGTTCTACGAGCAGTACTTC
CASSLRTGGFYEQYF
>TRBJ1-1|TRBV5-1|once|TRBD1
TGCGCCAGCAGCTTGCAGGGGGCCACTGAAGCTTTCTTT
CASSLQGATEAFF
>TRBJ1-1|TRBV7-9|NA|NA
TGTTCCAGCAGCTTCGGGGGGCGGGACACTGAAGCTTTCTTT
CSSSFGGRDTEAFF
>TRBJ1-1|TRBV15|NA|NA
TGTGCCACCAGCACTGAGCCGGGGGGGGCGAACACTGAAGCTTTCTTT
CATSTEPGGANTEAFF
>TRBJ2-3|TRBV27|NA|NA
TGTGCCAGCGGCTTAGGGGGGGAGGGTACAGATACGCAGTATTTT
CASGLGGEGTDTQYF
>TRBJ2-3|TRBV2|NA|TRBD2
TGTGCCAGCAGTGTGGGACTAGCGGGGCTAACCGACACAGATACGCAGTATTTT
CASSVGLAGLTDTDTQYF
>TRBJ1-2|TRBV28|NA|NA
TGTGCCAGCAGTTTATTCACTTATGGCTACACCTTC
CASSLFTYGYTF
>TRBJ2-7|TRBV28|NA|TRBD2
TGTGCCAGCAGACCAAGCGGGGAGTCCTACGAGCAGTACTTC
CASRPSGESYEQYF
>TRBJ2-3|TRBV5-1|NA|TRBD1
TGCGCCAGCGCGACACAGGGGTATAGGACAGATACGCAGTATTTT
CASATQGYRTDTQYF
>TRBJ2-7|TRBV28|NA|TRBD1
TGTGCCAGCAGTTTACACAGGGGAGCCTACGAGCAGTACTTC
CASSLHRGAYEQYF
>TRBJ2-2|TRBV5-1|NA|NA
TGCGCCAGCAGCTGGCCGGCGGGGTTTAACACCGGGGAGCTGTTTTTT
CASSWPAGFNTGELFF
>TRBJ2-7|TRBV14|NA|NA
TGTGCCAGCAGCCACGACCAGGCCCCGGTCCTCTACGAGCAGTACTTC
CASSHDQAPVLYEQYF
>TRBJ2-1|TRBV27|NA|NA
TGTGCCAGCAGTTTAAGACTAGTTGGGGGTGAGCAGTTCTTC
CASSLRLVGGEQFF
>TRBJ1-2|TRBV7-9|NA|NA
TGTTCCAGCAGCTTAGAAAGTCGTACAGGCACCACGAATGGCTACACCTTC
CSSSLESRTGTTNGYTF
>TRBJ1-1|TRBV15|NA|NA
TGTGCCACCAGCAGAGGTACTATGAACACTGAAGCTTTCTTT
CATSRGTMNTEAFF
>TRBJ2-5|TRBV5-1|NA|TRBD2
TGCGCCAGCAGCGCGACCGGGACTAGCTCAGAGACCCAGTACTTC
CASSATGTSSETQYF
>TRBJ2-3|TRBV7-2|NA|TRBD1
TGTGCCAGCAGCGACGACAGGGGGAGGGATACGCAGTATTTT
CASSDDRGRDTQYF
>TRBJ2-1|TRBV5-1|NA|TRBD1
TGCGCCAGCAGCTTTGAGGGGGCGAGCTCCTACAATGAGCAGTTCTTC
CASSFEGASSYNEQFF
>TRBJ1-2|TRBV28|NA|NA
TGTGCCAGCAGTTCCCCGGCAGGGCGTTCGCGGGGCTACACCTTC
CASSSPAGRSRGYTF
>TRBJ2-2|TRBV18|NA|NA
TGTGCCAGCTCACCAGGGGCGCCGAGCACCGGGGAGCTGTTTTTT
CASSPGAPSTGELFF
>TRBJ1-6|TRBV10-3|NA|NA
TGTGCCATCAGGACCGCCGGACAGCCTAATTCACCCCTCCACTTT
CAIRTAGQPNSPLHF
>TRBJ2-3|TRBV29-1|NA|TRBD2
TGCAGCGTTGGACGACTAGCGGCGGGAGATACGCAGTATTTT
CSVGRLAAGDTQYF
>TRBJ1-6|TRBV4-1|NA|NA
TGCGCCAGCAGCCAAGGGTTAGCACGACGTAGGAGTGCACCCCTCCACTTT
CASSQGLARRRSAPLHF
>TRBJ1-4|TRBV6-5|NA|TRBD1
TGTGCCAGCAGTCGGACAGGGCTTACTAATGAAAAACTGTTTTTT
CASSRTGLTNEKLFF